The present entry profiles one TCR beta chain with its context. TCRdb's copy holds only in-frame clones and misses some; the assay was immunoSEQ multiplex PCR. The table shows approximately 100,000 clones, with around 88% occurring only once. The sample originates from a study of control samples from healthy donors and cancer patients. CDR3 length: 13 residues. Trimming took 3 bases from V and 2 from J, leaving 8 bases between them. Germline values: CDR1 ENHRY, CDR2 SYGVKD. The chain joins TRBV10-3 to TRBJ2-7; D uncertain. The origin of this receptor is a man between 25 and 39 years old in good health. Sequencing input: blood. CDR3 sequence: CAISDSDTYEQYF. In DNA form, the CDR3 reads TGTGCCATCAGTGACTCTGACACCTACGAGCAGTACTTC.